The table lists the clone carrying this T cell receptor (beta chain) with a few counts. What it binds is not known. The CDR3 is made up of 11 amino acids. From germline, CDR1 is DFQATT and CDR2 SNEGSKA (reference sequence). This sample stems from a study of early T cells in non-severe SARS-CoV-2 infection. TCRdb re-called the 5' RACE reads with MiXCR, one entry per CDR3 protein. This sample has 30,000 or so distinct CDR3 sequences, with around 7% found just once. General study results and limits: VDJdb-based matching was biased toward anti-spike CD8 responses and missed private and CD4 specificities.

The chain uses TRBV20-1 and TRBJ1-2; no firm D call. The sample comprised whole blood. This sequence originates from an adult who was a healthcare worker with PCR-confirmed SARS-CoV-2 infection or an uninfected control (not recorded which). The CDR3 nucleotides read TGCAGCTATCTCGCTAACTATGGCTACACCTTC. It yields the protein CSYLANYGYTF.